This T cell receptor (beta chain) was recovered during a study of OX40 agonist ivuxolimab in advanced cancers. On the study more broadly: Each patient was given ivuxolimab into a vein every 2 weeks, at 0.01 to 10 mg/kg. Aged roughly 20 to 79 with a mean of about 60 years, they were about 78% male.

Using immunoSEQ multiplex PCR, the repertoire was profiled, and TCRdb retains in-frame clones only, with some absent. Of roughly 46,000 clones listed, approximately 88% are singletons. With 10 bases removed from V and 0 bases from J, the gap between germline ends came to 15 bases. Germline assignment: CDR1 SNHLY and CDR2 FYNNEI. This CDR3 has 14 amino acids. Autoimmune disease history or systemic immunosuppression was exclusionary. Blood got drawn at baseline, again on cycle 4 day 1, and then on cycle 7 day 1. The TCR comes from an adult with an advanced solid tumor such as melanoma, head and neck, liver or kidney cancer. The sample in question was CD4+ or CD8+ T cells sorted from blood, obtained in a trial of the OX40 agonist ivuxolimab. This chain joins TRBV2 and TRBJ1-1; D is uncertain. CDR3 sequence reads: CATRKREVNTEAFF. CDR3 in DNA: TGTGCCACCAGGAAGAGGGAGGTGAACACTGAAGCTTTCTTT.